One sample yielded the 2 T cell receptor beta chains listed below, sequenced in a study of blood T cells in healthy people across ages. Through a sample-barcoded 5' primer and a J-beta primer mix, a second PCR was run for roughly 6 to 12 cycles. Each CDR3 protein gets one entry after TCRdb re-called the 5' RACE reads with MiXCR. The repertoire holds over a million distinct CDR3 sequences, with less than 25% as singletons. Separately, the same data were catalogued under a study of T cells of mothers and their children.

The material sequenced was blood. Receptor source: a girl aged 2 to 9 in good health.

This clonotype occurred once. The chain is built from TRBV12-3 or TRBV12-4 and TRBJ2-4; possible D gene TRBD2, 5 bases. CDR3 length: 15 residues. V was pared by 6 bases and J by 7 bases, with 19 bases between. The CDR3 is CASSPPDSAFNIQYF. CDR3 sequence (DNA): TGTGCCAGCAGCCCACCGGACTCAGCCTTCAACATTCAGTACTTC.

The rearrangement links TRBV15 to TRBJ2-5; no clear D. Germline lookup yields CDR1 LNHNV and CDR2 YYDKDF (reference sequence). This CDR3 is 12 amino acids long. Trimming cost V 0 bases and J 4 bases, with 3 bases left between them. CDR3 nucleotides: TGTGCCACCAGCAGAGAGGGAGAGACCCAGTACTTC. Translation gives CATSREGETQYF.